This TCR beta chain was profiled in a study of a mutant IDH1 vaccine in newly diagnosed glioma. The wider study: Either 4-6 weeks after radiotherapy alone or alongside temozolomide, vaccination was begun.

The assay was immunoSEQ multiplex PCR, and TCRdb's table has in-frame clones only and misses some. This sample has approximately 80,000 clones, with roughly 91% found just once. On this clone itself: Its specificity is not known.

Indicated time point: week 5, during vaccination. Doses consisted of 300 ug of mutant IDH1 20-mer peptide each, paired with topical imiquimod. V lost 4 bases and J lost 6; bases outside the gene matches: 6. This CDR3 region has 15 residues. Per the germline V gene, CDR1 is SGHVS and CDR2 is FQNEAQ. This sequence joins TRBV7-8 and TRBJ2-7, with 13 bases fitting TRBD2. The sample here was PBMCs, taken from a glioma patient whose treatment included an IDH1 peptide vaccine. This clonotype originated in a woman aged 50 to 65 with glioma. The CDR3 sequence: CASSSGGLAGSEQYF. As DNA, the CDR3 is TGTGCCAGCAGCTCGGGGGGACTAGCGGGAAGCGAGCAGTACTTC.